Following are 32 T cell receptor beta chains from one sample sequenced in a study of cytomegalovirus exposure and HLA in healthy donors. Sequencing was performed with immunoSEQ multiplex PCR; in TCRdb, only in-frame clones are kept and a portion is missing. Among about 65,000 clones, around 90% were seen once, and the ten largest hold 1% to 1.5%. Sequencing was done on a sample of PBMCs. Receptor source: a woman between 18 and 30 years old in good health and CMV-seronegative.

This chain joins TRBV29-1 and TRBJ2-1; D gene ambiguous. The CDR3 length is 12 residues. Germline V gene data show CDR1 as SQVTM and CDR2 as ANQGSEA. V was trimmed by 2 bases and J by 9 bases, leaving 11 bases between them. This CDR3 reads CSVERSVAEQFF. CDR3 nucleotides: TGCAGCGTTGAAAGGAGCGTCGCTGAGCAGTTCTTC.

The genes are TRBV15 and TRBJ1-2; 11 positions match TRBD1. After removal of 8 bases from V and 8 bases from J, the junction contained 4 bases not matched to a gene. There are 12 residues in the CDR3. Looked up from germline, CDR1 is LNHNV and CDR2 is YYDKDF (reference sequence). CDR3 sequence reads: CATGQGARGYTF. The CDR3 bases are TGTGCCACCGGACAGGGGGCGCGAGGCTACACCTTC.

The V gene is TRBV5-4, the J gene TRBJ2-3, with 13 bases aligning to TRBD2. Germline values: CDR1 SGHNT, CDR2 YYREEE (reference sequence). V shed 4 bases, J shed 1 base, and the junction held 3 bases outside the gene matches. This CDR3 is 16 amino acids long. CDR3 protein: CASSATSGGGTDTQYF. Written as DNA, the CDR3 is TGTGCCAGCAGCGCAACTAGCGGGGGGGGCACAGATACGCAGTATTTT.

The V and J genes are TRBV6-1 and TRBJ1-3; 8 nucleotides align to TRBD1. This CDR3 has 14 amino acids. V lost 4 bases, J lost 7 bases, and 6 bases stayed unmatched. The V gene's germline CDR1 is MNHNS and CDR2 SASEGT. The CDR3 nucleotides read TGTGCCAGCAGTGGTGGACAGGGTACCAACACCATATATTTT. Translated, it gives CASSGGQGTNTIYF.

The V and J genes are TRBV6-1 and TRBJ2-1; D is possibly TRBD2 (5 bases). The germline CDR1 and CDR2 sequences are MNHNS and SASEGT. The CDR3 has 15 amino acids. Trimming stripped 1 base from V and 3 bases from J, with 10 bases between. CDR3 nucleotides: TGTGCCAGCAGTGAAGGGAGGTTATACTACAATGAGCAGTTCTTC. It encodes CASSEGRLYYNEQFF.

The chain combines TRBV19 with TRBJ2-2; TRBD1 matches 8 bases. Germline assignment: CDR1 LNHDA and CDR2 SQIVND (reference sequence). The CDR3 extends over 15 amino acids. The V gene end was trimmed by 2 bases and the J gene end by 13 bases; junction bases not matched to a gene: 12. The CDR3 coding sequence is TGTGCCAGTAGTATATCCCCCCTCGGACAGGGTCGGCTGTTTTTT. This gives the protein CASSISPLGQGRLFF.

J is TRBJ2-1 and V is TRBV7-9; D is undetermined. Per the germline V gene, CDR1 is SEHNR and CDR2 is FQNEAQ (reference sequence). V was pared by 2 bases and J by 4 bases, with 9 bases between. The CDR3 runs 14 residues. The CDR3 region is CASSLTQIYNEQFF. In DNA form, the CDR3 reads TGTGCCAGCAGCTTAACACAAATTTACAATGAGCAGTTCTTC.

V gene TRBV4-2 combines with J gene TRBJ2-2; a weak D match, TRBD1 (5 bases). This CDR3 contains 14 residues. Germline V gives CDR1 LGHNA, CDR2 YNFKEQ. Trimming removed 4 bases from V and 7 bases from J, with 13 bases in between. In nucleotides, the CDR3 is TGTGCCAGCAGCCCATTCCCAGGGCGCGGGGAGCTGTTTTTT. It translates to CASSPFPGRGELFF.

CDR3 protein: CAIRGTGDSTNEKLFF. The CDR3 bases are TGTGCCATCCGCGGGACAGGAGATTCAACTAATGAAAAACTGTTTTTT. The chain is built from TRBV10-3 and TRBJ1-4; 8 positions agree with TRBD1. Germline trimming cut 8 bases from V and 0 bases from J; bases unmatched to any gene: 8. The germline CDR1 and CDR2 sequences are ENHRY and SYGVKD. CDR3 length equals 16 residues.

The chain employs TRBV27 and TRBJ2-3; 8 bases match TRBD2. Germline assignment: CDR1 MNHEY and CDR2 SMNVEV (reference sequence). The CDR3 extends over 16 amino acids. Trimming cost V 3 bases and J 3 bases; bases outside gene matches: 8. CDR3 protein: CASSFLGSGSTDTQYF. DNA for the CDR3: TGTGCCAGCAGTTTTCTAGGGAGCGGGAGTACAGATACGCAGTATTTT.

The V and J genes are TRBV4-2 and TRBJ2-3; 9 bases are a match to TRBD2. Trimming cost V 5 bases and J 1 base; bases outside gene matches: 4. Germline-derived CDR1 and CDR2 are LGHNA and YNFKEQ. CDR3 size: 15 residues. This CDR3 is CASSLEREGTDTQYF. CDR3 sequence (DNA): TGTGCCAGCAGCTTAGAGCGGGAGGGCACAGATACGCAGTATTTT.

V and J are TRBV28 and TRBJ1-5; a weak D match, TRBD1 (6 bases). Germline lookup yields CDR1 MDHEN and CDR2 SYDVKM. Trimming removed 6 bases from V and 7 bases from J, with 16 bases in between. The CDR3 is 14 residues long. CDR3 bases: TGTGCCAGCAGGGCCCCGGACAGTAACCAGCCCCAGCATTTT. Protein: CASRAPDSNQPQHF.

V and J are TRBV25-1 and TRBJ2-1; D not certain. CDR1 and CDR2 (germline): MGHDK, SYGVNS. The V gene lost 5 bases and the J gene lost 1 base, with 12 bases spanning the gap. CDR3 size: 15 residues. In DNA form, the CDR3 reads TGTGCCAGCAGTACAGAGTCCTTATCCTACAATGAGCAGTTCTTC. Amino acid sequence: CASSTESLSYNEQFF.

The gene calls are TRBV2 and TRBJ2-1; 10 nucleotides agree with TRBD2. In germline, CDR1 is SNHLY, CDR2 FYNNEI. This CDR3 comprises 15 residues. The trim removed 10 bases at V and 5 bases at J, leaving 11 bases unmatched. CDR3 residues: CAIPSGLAVDNEQFF. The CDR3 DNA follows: TGTGCCATCCCCTCCGGACTAGCGGTCGACAATGAGCAGTTCTTC.

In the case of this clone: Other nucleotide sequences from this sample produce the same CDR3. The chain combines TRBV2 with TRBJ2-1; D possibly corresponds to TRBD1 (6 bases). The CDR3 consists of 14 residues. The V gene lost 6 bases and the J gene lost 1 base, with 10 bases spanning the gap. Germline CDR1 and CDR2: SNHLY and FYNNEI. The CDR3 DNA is TGTGCCAGCAGGGAGGACAGATCCTACAATGAGCAGTTCTTC. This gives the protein CASREDRSYNEQFF.

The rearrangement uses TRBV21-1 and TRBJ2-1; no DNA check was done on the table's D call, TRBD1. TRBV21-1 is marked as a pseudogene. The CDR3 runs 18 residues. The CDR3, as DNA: TGTGCCAGCAGCAAAAAAGGGGGATGGACAGGGGGCTGCAATGAGCAGTTCTTC. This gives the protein CASSKKGGWTGGCNEQFF.

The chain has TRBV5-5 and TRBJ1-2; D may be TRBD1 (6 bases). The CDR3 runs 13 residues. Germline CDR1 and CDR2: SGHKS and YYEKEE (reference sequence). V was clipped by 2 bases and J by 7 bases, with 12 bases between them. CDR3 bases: TGTGCCAGCAGCTTTCCAGGGGCCCGTGGCTACACCTTC. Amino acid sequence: CASSFPGARGYTF.

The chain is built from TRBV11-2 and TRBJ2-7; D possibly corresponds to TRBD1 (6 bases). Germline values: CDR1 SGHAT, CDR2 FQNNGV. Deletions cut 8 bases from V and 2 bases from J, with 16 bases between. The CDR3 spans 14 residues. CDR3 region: CASRRGGSAYEQYF. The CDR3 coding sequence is TGTGCCAGCCGCCGAGGGGGTTCTGCCTACGAGCAGTACTTC.

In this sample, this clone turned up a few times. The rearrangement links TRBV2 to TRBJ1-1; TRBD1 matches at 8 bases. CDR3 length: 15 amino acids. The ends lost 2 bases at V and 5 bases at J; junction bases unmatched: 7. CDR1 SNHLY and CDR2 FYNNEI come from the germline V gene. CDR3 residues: CASSESGQVGTEAFF. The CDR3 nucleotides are TGTGCCAGCAGTGAATCGGGACAGGTGGGGACTGAAGCTTTCTTT.

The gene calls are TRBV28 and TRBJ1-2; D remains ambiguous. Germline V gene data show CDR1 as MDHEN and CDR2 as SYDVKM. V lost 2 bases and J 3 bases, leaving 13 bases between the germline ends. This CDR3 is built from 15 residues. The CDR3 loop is CASSLMAERYYGYTF. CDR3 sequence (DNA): TGTGCCAGCAGTTTAATGGCGGAGCGGTACTATGGCTACACCTTC.

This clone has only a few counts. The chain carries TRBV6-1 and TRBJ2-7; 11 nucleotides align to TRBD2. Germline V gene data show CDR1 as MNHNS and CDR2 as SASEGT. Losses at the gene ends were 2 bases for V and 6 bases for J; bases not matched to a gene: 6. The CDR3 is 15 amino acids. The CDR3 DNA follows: TGTGCCAGCAGTGAAATAGCGGGGGGGCCCCTCGAGCAGTACTTC. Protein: CASSEIAGGPLEQYF.

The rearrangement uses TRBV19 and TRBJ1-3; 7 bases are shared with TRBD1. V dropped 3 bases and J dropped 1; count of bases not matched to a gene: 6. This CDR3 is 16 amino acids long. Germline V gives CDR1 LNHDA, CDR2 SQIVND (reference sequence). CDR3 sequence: CASSIAGTVSGNTIYF. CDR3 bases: TGTGCCAGTAGTATCGCCGGGACAGTTTCTGGAAACACCATATATTTT.

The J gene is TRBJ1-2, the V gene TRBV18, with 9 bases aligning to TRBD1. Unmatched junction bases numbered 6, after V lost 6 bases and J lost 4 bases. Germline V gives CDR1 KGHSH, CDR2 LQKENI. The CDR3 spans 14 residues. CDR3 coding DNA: TGTGCCAGCTCGCCGGGACAGGGACCCTATGGCTACACCTTC. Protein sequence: CASSPGQGPYGYTF.

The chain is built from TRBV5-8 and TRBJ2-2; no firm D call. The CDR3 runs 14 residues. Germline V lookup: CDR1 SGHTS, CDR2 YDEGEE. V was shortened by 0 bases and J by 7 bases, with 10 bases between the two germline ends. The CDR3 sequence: CASSLGPPGGELFF. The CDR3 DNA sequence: TGTGCCAGCAGCTTGGGCCCCCCGGGCGGGGAGCTGTTTTTT.

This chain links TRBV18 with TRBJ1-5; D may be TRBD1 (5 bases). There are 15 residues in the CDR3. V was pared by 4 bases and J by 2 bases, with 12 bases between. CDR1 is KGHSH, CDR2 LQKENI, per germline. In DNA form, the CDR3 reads TGTGCCAGCTCACGAGAAGGGGTCGGCAATCAGCCCCAGCATTTT. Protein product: CASSREGVGNQPQHF.

The CDR3 loop is CASSQGQLNSPLHF. CDR3 coding DNA: TGTGCCAGCAGCCAGGGGCAGCTAAATTCACCCCTCCACTTT. This chain uses TRBV11-2 with TRBJ1-6; perhaps TRBD1 as D (6 bases). Germline-derived CDR1 and CDR2 are SGHAT and FQNNGV. V lost 5 bases and J lost 7, with 12 bases in between. The length of the CDR3 is 14 residues.

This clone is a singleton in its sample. CDR3 bases: TGCGCCAGCAGCCCAAGAGCTAGCGGGGGGAACACAGATACGCAGTATTTT. This encodes CASSPRASGGNTDTQYF. The V and J genes are TRBV4-1 and TRBJ2-3, with 11 positions matching TRBD2. The V gene end was trimmed by 4 bases and the J gene end by 2 bases; junction bases not matched to a gene: 8. Germline CDR1 is MGHRA and CDR2 is YSYEKL. CDR3 length equals 17 residues.

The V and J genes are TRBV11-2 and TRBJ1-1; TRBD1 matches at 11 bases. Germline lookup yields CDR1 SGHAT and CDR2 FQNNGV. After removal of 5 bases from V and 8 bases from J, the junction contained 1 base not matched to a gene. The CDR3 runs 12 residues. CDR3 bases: TGTGCCAGCAGCCGGGACAGGGGGGAAGCTTTCTTT. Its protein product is CASSRDRGEAFF.

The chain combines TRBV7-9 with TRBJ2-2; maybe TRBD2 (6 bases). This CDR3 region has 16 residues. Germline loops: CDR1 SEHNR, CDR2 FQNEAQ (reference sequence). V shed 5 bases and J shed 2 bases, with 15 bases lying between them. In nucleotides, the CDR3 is TGTGCCAGCAGCCCTCCGGAGGGCATCAACACCGGGGAGCTGTTTTTT. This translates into CASSPPEGINTGELFF. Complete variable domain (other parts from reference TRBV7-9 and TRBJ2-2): DTGVSQNPRHKITKRGQNVTFRCDPISEHNRLYWYRQTLGQGPEFLTYFQNEAQLEKSRLLSDRFSAERPKGSFSTLEIQRTEQGDSAMYLCASSPPEGINTGELFFGEGSRLTVL.

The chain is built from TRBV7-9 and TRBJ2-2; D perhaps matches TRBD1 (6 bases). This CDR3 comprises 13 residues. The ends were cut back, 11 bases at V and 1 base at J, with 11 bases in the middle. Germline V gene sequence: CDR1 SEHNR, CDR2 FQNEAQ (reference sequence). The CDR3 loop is CAPRGQNTGELFF. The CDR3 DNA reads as TGTGCCCCCCGGGGACAGAACACCGGGGAGCTGTTTTTT.

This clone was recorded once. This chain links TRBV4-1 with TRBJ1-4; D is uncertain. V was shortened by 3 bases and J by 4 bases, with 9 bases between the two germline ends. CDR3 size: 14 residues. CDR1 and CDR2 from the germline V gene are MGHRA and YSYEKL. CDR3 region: CASSQTRFNEKLFF. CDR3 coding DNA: TGCGCCAGCAGCCAGACACGGTTTAATGAAAAACTGTTTTTT.

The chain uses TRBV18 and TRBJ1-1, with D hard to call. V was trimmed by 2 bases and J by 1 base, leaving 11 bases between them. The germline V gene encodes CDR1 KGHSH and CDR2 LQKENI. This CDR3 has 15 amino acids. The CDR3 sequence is CASSPIAPPNTEAFF. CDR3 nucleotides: TGTGCCAGCTCACCAATTGCGCCGCCGAACACTGAAGCTTTCTTT.